What follows are 19 T cell receptor beta chains derived from one specimen sequenced in a study of blood T cell repertoires in COVID-19. Method: immunoSEQ multiplex PCR; TCRdb's copy keeps in-frame clones and lacks some. The table lists 360,000 or so clones, 90% of them singletons. Sequenced sample: peripheral blood. Source of these receptors: a man aged 18 to 30 with active or convalescent COVID-19.

The chain is built from TRBV11-2 and TRBJ2-1; D not certain. This CDR3 spans 10 amino acids. Per the germline V gene, CDR1 is SGHAT and CDR2 is FQNNGV. V lost 3 bases and J 10 bases, leaving 4 bases between the germline ends. The CDR3 here is CASSFSEQFF. The CDR3 DNA sequence: TGTGCCAGCAGCTTTAGCGAGCAGTTCTTC.

The chain joins TRBV28 to TRBJ1-2; D not certain. The CDR3 contains 13 residues. Germline V gene lookup returns CDR1 MDHEN and CDR2 SYDVKM. Trimming took off 6 bases at V and 0 bases at J, with 8 bases between the two ends. Here the CDR3 reads CASRITANYGYTF. The CDR3 DNA is TGTGCCAGCAGGATAACAGCTAACTATGGCTACACCTTC.

V is TRBV9 and J is TRBJ1-4; no firm D call. Germline loops: CDR1 SGDLS, CDR2 YYNGEE. Trimming removed 3 bases from V and 0 bases from J, with 18 bases in between. The CDR3 is 18 amino acids. CDR3 protein: CASSDRENLNPTNEKLFF. The CDR3 nucleotides are TGTGCCAGCAGCGACCGGGAGAACCTGAACCCAACTAATGAAAAACTGTTTTTT.

This clone was counted between two and nine times. This chain joins TRBV6-5 and TRBJ1-5; 7 nucleotides align to TRBD1. CDR1 and CDR2 from the germline V gene are MNHEY and SVGAGI. The J segment lost 12 bases and the V segment lost 6 bases, leaving 14 bases of the junction unmatched. CDR3 size: 14 residues. The CDR3 loop is CASSPGGGTESQHF. The CDR3 DNA is TGTGCCAGCAGCCCCGGGGGCGGGACAGAGAGCCAGCATTTT.

This chain uses TRBV28 with TRBJ1-1; TRBD1 agrees at 10 bases. Germline-derived CDR1 and CDR2 are MDHEN and SYDVKM. The junction had 5 bases not matched to a gene; V was cut back by 7 bases and J by 3 bases. The CDR3 totals 14 residues. The CDR3 reads CASTSDRGHTEAFF. CDR3 sequence (DNA): TGTGCCAGCACCTCCGACAGGGGGCACACTGAAGCTTTCTTT.

The chain is built from TRBV7-2 and TRBJ2-1, with 10 bases matching TRBD2. Trimming removed 5 bases from V and 8 bases from J; junction bases left unmatched: 9. Germline assignment: CDR1 SGHTA and CDR2 FQGNSA. The CDR3 consists of 15 residues. Here the CDR3 reads CASSLRTSGFDEQFF. CDR3 bases: TGTGCCAGCAGCCTAAGGACTAGCGGATTCGATGAGCAGTTCTTC.

V usage is TRBV5-6 and J usage is TRBJ1-1; TRBD1 agrees at 8 bases. The junction had 4 bases not matched to a gene; V was cut back by 0 bases and J by 6 bases. Germline-derived CDR1 and CDR2 are SGHDT and YYEEEE. The CDR3 is 14 residues long. The CDR3 reads CASSLGTGGPEAFF. In DNA, the CDR3 is TGTGCCAGCAGCTTGGGAACAGGGGGTCCTGAAGCTTTCTTT. Full variable domain (missing parts from reference TRBV5-6 and TRBJ1-1): DAGVTQSPTHLIKTRGQQVTLRCSPKSGHDTVSWYQQALGQGPQFIFQYYEEEERQRGNFPDRFSGHQFPNYSSELNVNALLLGDSALYLCASSLGTGGPEAFFGQGTRLTVV.

The V gene is TRBV9, the J gene TRBJ1-2; tentative D call: TRBD1 (5 bases). Germline V gene sequence: CDR1 SGDLS, CDR2 YYNGEE. The CDR3 sequence is 14 residues long. Between the trimmed V and J ends, which lost 3 bases and 5 bases, there was a span of 14 bases. The DNA for the CDR3 is TGTGCCAGCAGCGCAGGGATTTCTTTGTATGGCTACACCTTC. This codes for CASSAGISLYGYTF.

The chain has TRBV6-5 and TRBJ2-3; D call uncertain. In germline, CDR1 is MNHEY, CDR2 SVGAGI. This CDR3 has 11 amino acids. V lost 5 bases and J lost 5, with 5 bases in between. CDR3 in amino acids: CASSHGDTQYF. The CDR3 nucleotides read TGTGCCAGCAGTCACGGAGATACGCAGTATTTT.

The chain couples TRBV29-1 to TRBJ2-7; D gene ambiguous. CDR3 size: 11 residues. Germline CDR1 reads SQVTM; CDR2 reads ANQGSEA. Trimming left V 5 bases short and J 1 base short, with 6 bases between. The CDR3 is CSVILSYEQYF. Here the CDR3 DNA reads TGCAGCGTTATCCTATCCTACGAGCAGTACTTC.

The chain employs TRBV19 and TRBJ1-1, with 7 bases lining up with TRBD1. CDR1 LNHDA and CDR2 SQIVND come from the germline V gene (reference sequence). The V and J ends lost 4 bases and 3 bases, in that order; junction bases with no gene match: 5. The CDR3 spans 14 residues. The CDR3 is CASSNRGRDTEAFF. The CDR3 nucleotides are TGTGCCAGTAGTAACAGGGGACGTGACACTGAAGCTTTCTTT.

The genes are TRBV3-1 (or the pseudogene TRBV3-2) and TRBJ2-5; 8 nucleotides agree with TRBD1. With 4 bases clipped from V and 4 bases from J, the junction kept 14 bases outside the gene matches. CDR1 and CDR2 (germline): LGHDT, YNNKEL (reference sequence). CDR3 size: 17 residues. CDR3 protein: CASSLPRSRGLGETQYF. CDR3 sequence (DNA): TGTGCCAGCAGCCTACCGAGGTCCAGGGGGCTAGGAGAGACCCAGTACTTC.

The chain uses TRBV7-2 and TRBJ2-2; 12 nucleotides line up with TRBD1. V gave up 2 bases and J gave up 9 bases; unmatched junction bases: 16. The CDR3 has 19 residues. Germline-derived CDR1 and CDR2 are SGHTA and FQGNSA. The CDR3 spells CASSLRGPGQGATGRELFF. The CDR3 DNA reads TGTGCCAGCAGCTTAAGGGGTCCGGGACAGGGGGCAACCGGCCGGGAGCTGTTTTTT.

This chain uses TRBV27 with TRBJ1-5; D remains unclear. The CDR3 loop spans 12 amino acids. V was cut by 6 bases and J by 0 bases, with 3 bases left in between. Germline CDR1 and CDR2: MNHEY and SMNVEV (reference sequence). This CDR3 reads CASSYSNQPQHF. DNA for the CDR3: TGTGCCAGCAGCTATAGCAATCAGCCCCAGCATTTT.

V usage is TRBV5-1 and J usage is TRBJ1-2, with a possible D match to TRBD1 (5 bases). CDR1 and CDR2 (germline): SGHRS, YFSETQ. The CDR3 is 15 residues long. V was pared by 0 bases and J by 5 bases, with 14 bases between. CDR3 sequence: CASSLGGRVEYGYTF. CDR3 in DNA: TGCGCCAGCAGCTTGGGCGGCAGGGTAGAATATGGCTACACCTTC.

V is TRBV7-2 and J is TRBJ1-4; a weak D match, TRBD1 (6 bases). V was trimmed by 0 bases and J by 4 bases, leaving 9 bases between them. CDR1 SGHTA and CDR2 FQGNSA come from the germline V gene. The CDR3 covers 15 residues. For the CDR3, the DNA is TGTGCCAGCAGCTTAGCGGGCAGGGGTAATGAAAAACTGTTTTTT. As protein: CASSLAGRGNEKLFF.

V is TRBV9 and J is TRBJ2-3; TRBD2 is a possible D gene (6 bases). Germline-derived CDR1 and CDR2 are SGDLS and YYNGEE. The CDR3 contains 17 residues. V was cut by 3 bases and J by 0 bases, with 17 bases left in between. The CDR3 spells CASSALSGAISTDTQYF. The CDR3 DNA sequence: TGTGCCAGCAGCGCGCTTAGCGGAGCCATTAGCACAGATACGCAGTATTTT.

The chain uses TRBV9 and TRBJ2-3; D is uncertain. The germline V gene encodes CDR1 SGDLS and CDR2 YYNGEE. The germline V and J ends were trimmed by 4 bases and 2 bases, with 5 bases remaining between them. The CDR3 length is 12 residues. CDR3 DNA sequence: TGTGCCAGCAGCTCACACACAGATACGCAGTATTTT. Encoded protein: CASSSHTDTQYF.

The chain couples TRBV5-6 to TRBJ1-4; D unresolved. CDR3 length: 15 amino acids. Germline V gives CDR1 SGHDT, CDR2 YYEEEE. The V gene lost 1 base and the J gene lost 8 bases, with 15 bases spanning the gap. CDR3 nucleotide sequence: TGTGCCAGCAGCTTGTCATCGCCAGGTGGGGAAAAACTGTTTTTT. Its protein product is CASSLSSPGGEKLFF.